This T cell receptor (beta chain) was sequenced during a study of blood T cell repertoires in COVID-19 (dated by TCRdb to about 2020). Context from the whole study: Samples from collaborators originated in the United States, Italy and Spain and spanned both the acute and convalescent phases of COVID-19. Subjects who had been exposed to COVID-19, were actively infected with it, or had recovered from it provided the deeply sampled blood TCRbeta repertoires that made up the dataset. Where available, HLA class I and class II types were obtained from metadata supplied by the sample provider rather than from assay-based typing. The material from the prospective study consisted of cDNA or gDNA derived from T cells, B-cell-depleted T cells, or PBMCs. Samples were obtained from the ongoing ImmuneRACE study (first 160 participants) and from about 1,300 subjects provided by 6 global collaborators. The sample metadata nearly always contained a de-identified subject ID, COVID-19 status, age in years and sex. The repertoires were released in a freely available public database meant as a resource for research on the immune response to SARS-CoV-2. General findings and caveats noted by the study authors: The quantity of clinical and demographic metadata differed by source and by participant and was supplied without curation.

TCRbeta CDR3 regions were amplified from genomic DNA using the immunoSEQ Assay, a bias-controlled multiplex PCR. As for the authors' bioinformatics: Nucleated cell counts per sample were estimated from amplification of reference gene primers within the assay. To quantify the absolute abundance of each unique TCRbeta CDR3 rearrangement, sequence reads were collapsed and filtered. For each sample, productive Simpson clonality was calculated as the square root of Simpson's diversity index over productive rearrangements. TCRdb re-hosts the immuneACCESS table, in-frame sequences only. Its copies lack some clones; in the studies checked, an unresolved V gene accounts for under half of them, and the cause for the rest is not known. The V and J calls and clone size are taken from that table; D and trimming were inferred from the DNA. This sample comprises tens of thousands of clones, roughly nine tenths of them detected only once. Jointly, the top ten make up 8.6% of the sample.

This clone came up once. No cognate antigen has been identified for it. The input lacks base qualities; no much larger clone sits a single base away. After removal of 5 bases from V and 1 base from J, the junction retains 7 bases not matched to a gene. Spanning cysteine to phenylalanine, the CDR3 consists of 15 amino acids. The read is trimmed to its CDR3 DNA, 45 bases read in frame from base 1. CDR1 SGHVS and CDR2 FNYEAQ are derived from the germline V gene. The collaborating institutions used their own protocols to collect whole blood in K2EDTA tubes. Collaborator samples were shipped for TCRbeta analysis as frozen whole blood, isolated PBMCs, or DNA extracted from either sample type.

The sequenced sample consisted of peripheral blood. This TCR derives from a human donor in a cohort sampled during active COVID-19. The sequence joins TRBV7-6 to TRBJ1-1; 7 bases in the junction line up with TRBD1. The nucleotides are TGTGCCAGCAGCCTATTCGGGACAGCGAACACTGAAGCTTTCTTT. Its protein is CASSLFGTANTEAFF.